This TCR beta chain came from a study of T cell responses to AZD1222 COVID-19 vaccine. TCRdb's table, derived via immunoSEQ multiplex PCR, lists solely in-frame clones and lacks some. The table includes about 110,000 clones, more than 70% detected once. Germline CDR1 SGHKS, CDR2 YYEKEE (reference sequence). This CDR3 has 15 residues. V was cut by 4 bases and J by 5 bases, with 18 bases left in between. Study-wide results and limits: Reports indicate that nearly half of spike-specific TCRs are directed at unmutated variant regions. Two AZD1222 doses significantly raised spike-specific TCR breadth and depth over controls.

Turning to this clone: Its antigen is unidentified.

The clonotype was recovered from an adult in good health. The specimen comprised peripheral blood, sampled on day 0 of MenACWY control vaccination. The chain combines TRBV5-5 with TRBJ1-2; D might be TRBD1 (5 bases). CDR3 nucleotide sequence: TGTGCCAGCAGCGGGGGACCGAGCGGGGGATATGGCTACACCTTC. It specifies CASSGGPSGGYGYTF.